Here is one TCR beta chain with its context. What it recognizes is unknown. TCRdb reprocessed the reads with MiXCR, giving one entry per CDR3 protein. The data show some 920,000 distinct CDR3 sequences, around a third seen once. The data derive from a study of T cell repertoires in cytomegalovirus infection. Study as a whole: Recently identified HLA-C-restricted CMV epitopes and well-studied HLA-B-restricted CMV epitopes were used by the study.

This TCR was recovered from a human donor in good health (CMV status not recorded). Some clones in this sample may be carry-over from other donors' samples. This specimen consisted of cultured CD8+ T cells from PBMCs, obtained from culture after CMV antigen stimulation.

The CDR3 spells CAISESFRAGNTIYF. The CDR3 nucleotides read TGTGCCATCAGTGAGTCGTTTAGAGCTGGAAACACCATATATTTT. The chain uses TRBV10-3 and TRBJ1-3, with no clear D. This CDR3 comprises 15 residues. Germline CDR1 reads ENHRY; CDR2 reads SYGVKD. The V and J ends lost 0 bases and 2 bases respectively, with 8 bases between them.